Included here is one T cell receptor (beta chain) sequence, with context. Many counts were recorded for this clonotype. This receptor's antigen is unknown. No base qualities exist here, and no much larger clone lies one base off it. This record comes from a study of T-cell memory formation after mild COVID-19 (dated by TCRdb to the early 2020s). Background for the entire study: Most TCR sequence clusters were specific to one of the two donors. Longitudinal TCRalpha and TCRbeta repertoire sequencing tracked T-cell clones expanding and contracting after mild COVID-19 in a couple of donors. Two young, previously healthy adult volunteers made up the cohort, one male and one female. General study outcomes and caveats: Contracting CD4+ clones were located mainly in the CM and EM memory subsets, whereas CD8+ clones were found to be enriched in EMRA. The study covered only a couple of mild cases, and larger cohorts including severe cases with pre-infection samples were considered necessary. The detection of some responding clones in pre-infection memory suggests that pre-existing cross-reactive memory T cells joined the SARS-CoV-2 response. Clones contracting from day 15 to 85 had balanced CD4/CD8 phenotypes, while a second wave expanding from day 15 to 37 was biased towards CD4+. SARS-CoV-2 specificity was not confirmed for the second-wave clones peaking on day 37.

The sequencer was an Illumina NovaSeq 6000. Using 5'RACE with constant-segment primers, TCRalpha and TCRbeta cDNA libraries were constructed, with sample barcodes and unique molecular identifiers added in the process. Trizol reagent was used to extract RNA from every sample. Amplification of the libraries took two PCR steps, and the second step added a second sample barcode plus Illumina TruSeq adapters. Libraries were sequenced on an Illumina NovaSeq with 2 x 150 bp paired-end reads. The paper's processing steps were these. Reads were demultiplexed and collapsed into UMI-guided consensus sequences with migec v1.2.7. Using mixcr v2.1.11, UMI consensuses were aligned to TRA and TRB V and J templates and then assembled into clonotypes. Expanded or contracted clonotypes were those called significant by both edgeR and NoisET, with noise models trained on biological replicates. For edgeR calls, the thresholds were a false discovery rate-adjusted p below 0.01 and a log2 fold-change of 1. As an exploratory analysis of dynamics, max-normalized trajectories of the 1000 most abundant clonotypes were examined with PCA combined with hierarchical clustering. Separately sequenced CD4+ and CD8+ repertoires were used to assign a CD4 or CD8 phenotype to each responding clone. Using fastp trimming at Q25 and MiXCR clonotype assembly, TCRdb reanalyzed the public sequencing data and kept in-frame beta chains. Each CDR3 protein gets just one entry, which takes the most common genes and DNA from the rows behind it. The V and J calls follow TCRdb's processing rather than the paper's. The sample contains some 160,000 distinct CDR3 sequences, 10% to 15% of them found a single time. Approximately 3.4% of the sample is taken by the ten largest.

Including cysteine and phenylalanine, the CDR3 has 15 amino acids. CDR3 DNA only is kept here, 45 bases in frame from base 1. CDR1 and CDR2 were assigned from the germline V gene as SGHTA and FQGNSA. Trimming removed 1 base from V and 5 bases from J; the gene matches leave 4 bases unexplained. PBMCs were isolated by Ficoll-Paque density gradient centrifugation. The TCR sequence derives from a man aged 18 to 29 who had mild COVID-19 (a few samples of this study predate the infection). The sample titles of this study are shuffled in the database, so cell type and time point are left out; the donor was told from shared clones. In this chain, TRBV7-2 is recombined with TRBJ2-1, and 8 junctional nucleotides match TRBD2. Sample: PBMCs or a T cell subset sorted from them (not recorded which). CDR3 protein: CASSLVAGINNEQFF. The DNA sequence is as follows: TGTGCCAGCAGCTTAGTAGCGGGGATCAACAATGAGCAGTTCTTC.